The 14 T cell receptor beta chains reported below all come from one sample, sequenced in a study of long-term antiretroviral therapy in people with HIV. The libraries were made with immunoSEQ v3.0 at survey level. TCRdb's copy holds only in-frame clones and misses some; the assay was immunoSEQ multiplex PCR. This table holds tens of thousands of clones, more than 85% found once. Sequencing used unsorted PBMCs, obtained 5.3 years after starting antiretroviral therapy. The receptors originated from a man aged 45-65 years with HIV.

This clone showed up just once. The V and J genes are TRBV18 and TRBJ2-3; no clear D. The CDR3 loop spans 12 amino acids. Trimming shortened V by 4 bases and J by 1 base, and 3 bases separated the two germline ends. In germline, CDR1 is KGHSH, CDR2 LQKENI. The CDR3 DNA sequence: TGTGCCAGCTCACATCGCACAGATACGCAGTATTTT. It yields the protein CASSHRTDTQYF.

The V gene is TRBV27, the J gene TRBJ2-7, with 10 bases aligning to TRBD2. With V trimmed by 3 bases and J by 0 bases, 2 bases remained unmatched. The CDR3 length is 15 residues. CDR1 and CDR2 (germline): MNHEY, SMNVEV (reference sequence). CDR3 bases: TGTGCCAGCAGTTTTGTAGCGGGGGGCTCCTACGAGCAGTACTTC. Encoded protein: CASSFVAGGSYEQYF.

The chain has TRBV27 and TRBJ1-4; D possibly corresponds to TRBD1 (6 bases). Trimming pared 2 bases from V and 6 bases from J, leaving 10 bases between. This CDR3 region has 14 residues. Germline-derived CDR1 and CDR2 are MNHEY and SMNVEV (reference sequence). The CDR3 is CASSLRQGYEKLFF. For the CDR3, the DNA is TGTGCCAGCAGTTTAAGGCAGGGGTATGAAAAACTGTTTTTT.

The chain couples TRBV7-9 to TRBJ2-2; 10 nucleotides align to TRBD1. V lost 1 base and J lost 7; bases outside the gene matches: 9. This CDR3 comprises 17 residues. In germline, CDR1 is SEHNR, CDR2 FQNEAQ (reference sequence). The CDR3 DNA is TGTGCCAGCAGCTTAGTGTCCGGGACAGGGGTTGTCGGGGAGCTGTTTTTT. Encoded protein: CASSLVSGTGVVGELFF.

CDR3 sequence reads: CASSTNPSYEQYF. Written as DNA, the CDR3 is TGTGCCAGTAGTACCAATCCCTCCTACGAGCAGTACTTC. This chain uses TRBV19 with TRBJ2-7, with unresolved D. The CDR3 sequence is 13 residues long. The germline V gene encodes CDR1 LNHDA and CDR2 SQIVND (reference sequence). The germline V and J ends were trimmed by 4 bases and 0 bases, with 7 bases remaining between them.

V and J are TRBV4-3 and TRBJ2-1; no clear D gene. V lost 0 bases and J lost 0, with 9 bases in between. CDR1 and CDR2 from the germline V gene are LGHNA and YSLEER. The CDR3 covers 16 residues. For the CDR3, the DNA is TGCGCCAGCAGCCAAGATGTGGGGAACTCCTACAATGAGCAGTTCTTC. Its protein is CASSQDVGNSYNEQFF.

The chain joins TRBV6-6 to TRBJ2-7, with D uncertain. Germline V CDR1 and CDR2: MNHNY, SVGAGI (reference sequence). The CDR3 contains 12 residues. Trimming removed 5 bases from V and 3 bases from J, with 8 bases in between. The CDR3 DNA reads TGTGCCAGCAGTCCTAGACTCTACGAGCAGTACTTC. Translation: CASSPRLYEQYF.

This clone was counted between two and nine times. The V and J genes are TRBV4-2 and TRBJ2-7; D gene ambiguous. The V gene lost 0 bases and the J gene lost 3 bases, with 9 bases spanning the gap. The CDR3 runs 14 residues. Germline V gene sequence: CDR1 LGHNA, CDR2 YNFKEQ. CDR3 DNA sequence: TGTGCCAGCAGCCAAGAGAGGCTGCTCTACGAGCAGTACTTC. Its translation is CASSQERLLYEQYF.

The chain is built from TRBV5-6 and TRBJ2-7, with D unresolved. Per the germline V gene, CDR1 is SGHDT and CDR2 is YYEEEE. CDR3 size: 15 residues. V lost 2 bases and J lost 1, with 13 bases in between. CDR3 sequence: CASSLYGQASYEQYF. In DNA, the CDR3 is TGTGCCAGCAGCTTATATGGGCAGGCGTCCTACGAGCAGTACTTC.

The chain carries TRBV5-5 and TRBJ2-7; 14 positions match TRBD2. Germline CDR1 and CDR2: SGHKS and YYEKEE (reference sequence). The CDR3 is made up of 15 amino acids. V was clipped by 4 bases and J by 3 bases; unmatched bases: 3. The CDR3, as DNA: TGTGCCAGCAGCCTGGGACTAGCGGGGGACTACGAGCAGTACTTC. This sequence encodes CASSLGLAGDYEQYF.

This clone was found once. CDR3: CASSPPRVTYNSPLHF. In DNA form, the CDR3 reads TGTGCCAGTAGTCCCCCCCGGGTGACCTATAATTCACCCCTCCACTTT. V is TRBV19 and J is TRBJ1-6; D gene ambiguous. Germline V gene sequence: CDR1 LNHDA, CDR2 SQIVND (reference sequence). The V end lost 5 bases, the J end lost 2 bases, and 13 bases lay between the germline ends. This CDR3 has 16 residues.

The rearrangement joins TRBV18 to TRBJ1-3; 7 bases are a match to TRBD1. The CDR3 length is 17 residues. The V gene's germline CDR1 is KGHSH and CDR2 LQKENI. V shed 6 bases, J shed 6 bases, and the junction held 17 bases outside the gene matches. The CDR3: CASSPGQAFPPENTIYF. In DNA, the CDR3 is TGTGCCAGCTCGCCTGGACAGGCCTTCCCCCCTGAAAACACCATATATTTT.

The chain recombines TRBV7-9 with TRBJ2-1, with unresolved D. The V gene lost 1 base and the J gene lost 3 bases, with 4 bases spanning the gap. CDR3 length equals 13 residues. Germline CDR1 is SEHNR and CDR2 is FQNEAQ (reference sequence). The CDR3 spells CASSLGNYNEQFF. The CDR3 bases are TGTGCCAGCAGCTTAGGAAACTACAATGAGCAGTTCTTC.

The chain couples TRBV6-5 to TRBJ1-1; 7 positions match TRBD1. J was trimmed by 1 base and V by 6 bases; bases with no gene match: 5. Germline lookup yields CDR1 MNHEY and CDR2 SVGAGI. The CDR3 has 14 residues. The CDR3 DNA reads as TGTGCCAGCAGGGCCGGGACAGCGAACACTGAAGCTTTCTTT. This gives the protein CASRAGTANTEAFF.